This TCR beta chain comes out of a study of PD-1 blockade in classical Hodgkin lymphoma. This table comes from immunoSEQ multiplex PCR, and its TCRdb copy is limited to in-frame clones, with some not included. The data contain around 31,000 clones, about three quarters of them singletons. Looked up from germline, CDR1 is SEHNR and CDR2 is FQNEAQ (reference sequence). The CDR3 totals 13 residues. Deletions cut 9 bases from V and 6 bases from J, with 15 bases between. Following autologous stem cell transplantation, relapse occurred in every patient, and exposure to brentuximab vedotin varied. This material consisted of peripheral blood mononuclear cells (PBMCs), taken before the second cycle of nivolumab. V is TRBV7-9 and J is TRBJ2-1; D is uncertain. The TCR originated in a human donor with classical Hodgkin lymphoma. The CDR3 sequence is CARSVVGRNEQFF. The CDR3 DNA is TGTGCCAGATCCGTGGTGGGCCGCAATGAGCAGTTCTTC.